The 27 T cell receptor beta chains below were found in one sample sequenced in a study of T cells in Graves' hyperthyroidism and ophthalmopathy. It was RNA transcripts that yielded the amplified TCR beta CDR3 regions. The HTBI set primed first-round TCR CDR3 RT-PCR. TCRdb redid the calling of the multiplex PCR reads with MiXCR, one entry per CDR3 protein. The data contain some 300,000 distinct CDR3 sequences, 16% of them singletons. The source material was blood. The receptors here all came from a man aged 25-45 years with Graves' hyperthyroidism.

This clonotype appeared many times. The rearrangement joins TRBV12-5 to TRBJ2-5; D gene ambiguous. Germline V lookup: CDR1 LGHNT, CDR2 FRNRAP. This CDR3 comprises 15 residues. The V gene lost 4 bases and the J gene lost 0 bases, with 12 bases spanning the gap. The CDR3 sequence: CASGSSRGYQETQYF. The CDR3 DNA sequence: TGTGCTAGTGGTTCCTCTCGTGGATACCAAGAGACCCAGTACTTC.

DNA of the CDR3: TGTGCCAGCAGCGGGACTAGCGGGAGAGCGGCCTACAATGAGCAGTTCTTC. Protein product: CASSGTSGRAAYNEQFF. J is TRBJ2-1 and V is TRBV9; 13 bases fit TRBD2. The CDR3 consists of 17 residues. V shed 3 bases and J 2 bases; nucleotides not matched to a gene: 5. Germline CDR1 SGDLS, CDR2 YYNGEE.

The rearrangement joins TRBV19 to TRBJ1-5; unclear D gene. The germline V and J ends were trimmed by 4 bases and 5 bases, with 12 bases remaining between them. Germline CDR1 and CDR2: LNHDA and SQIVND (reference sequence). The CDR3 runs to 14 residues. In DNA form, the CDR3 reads TGTGCCAGTAGTAACGGACGGGTACATCAGCCCCAGCATTTT. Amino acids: CASSNGRVHQPQHF.

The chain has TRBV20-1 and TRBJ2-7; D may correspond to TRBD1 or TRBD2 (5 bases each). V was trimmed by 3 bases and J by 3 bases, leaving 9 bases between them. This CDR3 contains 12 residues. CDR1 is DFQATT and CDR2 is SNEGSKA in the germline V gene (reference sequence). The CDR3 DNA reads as TGCAGTGCTAGTGGGGGTCTCTACGAGCAGTACTTC. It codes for CSASGGLYEQYF.

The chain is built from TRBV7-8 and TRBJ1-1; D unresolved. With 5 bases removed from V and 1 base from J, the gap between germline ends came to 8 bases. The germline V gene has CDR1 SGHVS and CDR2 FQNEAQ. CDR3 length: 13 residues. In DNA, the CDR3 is TGTGCCAGCAGCAAAGGCGGGAACACTGAAGCTTTCTTT. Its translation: CASSKGGNTEAFF.

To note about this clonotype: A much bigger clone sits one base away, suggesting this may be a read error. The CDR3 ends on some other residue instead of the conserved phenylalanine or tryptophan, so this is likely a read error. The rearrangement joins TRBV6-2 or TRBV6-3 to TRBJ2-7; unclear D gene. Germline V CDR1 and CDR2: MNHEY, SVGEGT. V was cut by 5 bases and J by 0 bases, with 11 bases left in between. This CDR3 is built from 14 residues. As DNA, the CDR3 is TGTGCCAGCAGTGACCTCGGGCCCTCCTACGAGCAGTACCTC. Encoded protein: CASSDLGPSYEQYL.

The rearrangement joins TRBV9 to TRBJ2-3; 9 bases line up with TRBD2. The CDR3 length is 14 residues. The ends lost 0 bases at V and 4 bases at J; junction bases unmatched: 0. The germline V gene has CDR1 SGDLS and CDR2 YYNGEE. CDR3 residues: CASSVGGRADTQYF. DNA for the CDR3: TGTGCCAGCAGCGTAGGCGGGAGGGCAGATACGCAGTATTTT.

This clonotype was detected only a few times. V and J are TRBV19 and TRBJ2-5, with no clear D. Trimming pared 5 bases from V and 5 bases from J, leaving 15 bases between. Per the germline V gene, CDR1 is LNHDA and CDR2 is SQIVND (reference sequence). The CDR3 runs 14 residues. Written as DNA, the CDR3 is TGTGCCAGTAGTGCACGGACGGACCGGGAGACCCAGTACTTC. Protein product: CASSARTDRETQYF.

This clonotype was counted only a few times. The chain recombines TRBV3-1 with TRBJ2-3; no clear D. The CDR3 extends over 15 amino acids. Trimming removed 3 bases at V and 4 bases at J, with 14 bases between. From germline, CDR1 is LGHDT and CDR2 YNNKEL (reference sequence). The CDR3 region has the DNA TGTGCCAGCAGCCAGAGATTGGTAGCAGCAGATACGCAGTATTTT. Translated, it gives CASSQRLVAADTQYF.

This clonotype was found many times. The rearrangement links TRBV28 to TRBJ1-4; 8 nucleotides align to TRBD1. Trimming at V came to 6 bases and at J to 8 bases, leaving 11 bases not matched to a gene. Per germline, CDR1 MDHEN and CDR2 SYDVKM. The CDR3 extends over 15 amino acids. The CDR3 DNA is TGTGCCAGCAGGCAGCGGACAGGGTATGGGGAAAAACTGTTTTTT. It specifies CASRQRTGYGEKLFF.

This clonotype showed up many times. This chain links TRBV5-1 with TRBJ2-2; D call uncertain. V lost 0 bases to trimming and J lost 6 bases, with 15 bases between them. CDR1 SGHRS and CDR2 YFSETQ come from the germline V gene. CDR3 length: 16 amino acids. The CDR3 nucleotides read TGCGCCAGCAGCTTGGCCGGCTGGGAAGGAGCCGGGGAGCTGTTTTTT. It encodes CASSLAGWEGAGELFF.

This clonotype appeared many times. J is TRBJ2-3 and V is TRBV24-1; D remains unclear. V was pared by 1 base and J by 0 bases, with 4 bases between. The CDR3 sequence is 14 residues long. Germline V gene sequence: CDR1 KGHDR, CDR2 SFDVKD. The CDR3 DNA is TGTGCCACCAGTGATTTCGGGAGCACAGATACGCAGTATTTT. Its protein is CATSDFGSTDTQYF.

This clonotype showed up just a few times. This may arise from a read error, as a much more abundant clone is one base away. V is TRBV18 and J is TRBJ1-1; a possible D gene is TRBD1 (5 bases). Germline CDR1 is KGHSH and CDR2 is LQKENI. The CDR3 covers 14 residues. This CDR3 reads CASSSQGGSTEALF. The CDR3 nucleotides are TGTGCCAGCTCCTCCCAGGGAGGAAGCACTGAAGCTCTCTTT.

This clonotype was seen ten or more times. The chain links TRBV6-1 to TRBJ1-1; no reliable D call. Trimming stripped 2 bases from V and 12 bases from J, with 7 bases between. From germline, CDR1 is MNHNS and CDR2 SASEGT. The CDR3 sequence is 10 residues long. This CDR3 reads CASSEYGTFF. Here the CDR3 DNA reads TGTGCCAGCAGTGAATACGGAACTTTCTTT.

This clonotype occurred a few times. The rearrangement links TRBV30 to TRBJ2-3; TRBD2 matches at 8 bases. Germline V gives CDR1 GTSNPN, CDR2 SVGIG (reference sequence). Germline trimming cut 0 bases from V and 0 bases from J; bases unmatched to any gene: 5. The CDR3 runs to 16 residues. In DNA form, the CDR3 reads TGTGCCTGGAGTGTAGGGTCTAGCGGGAGCACAGATACGCAGTATTTT. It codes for CAWSVGSSGSTDTQYF.

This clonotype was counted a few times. For the CDR3, the DNA is TGCAGCGTTCGGGAGACAGTTGTATCCGACTCTGGAAACACCATATATTTT. Protein product: CSVRETVVSDSGNTIYF. V and J are TRBV29-1 and TRBJ1-3; TRBD1 is a possible D gene (5 bases). The germline V gene has CDR1 SQVTM and CDR2 ANQGSEA. The V end was cut by 5 bases, the J end by 0 bases, with 20 bases between. The CDR3 extends over 17 amino acids.

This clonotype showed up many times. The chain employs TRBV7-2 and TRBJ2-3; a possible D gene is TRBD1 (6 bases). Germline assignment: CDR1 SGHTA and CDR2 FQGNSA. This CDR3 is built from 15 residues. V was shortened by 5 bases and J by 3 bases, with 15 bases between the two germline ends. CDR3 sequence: CASSAHQQGTDTQYF. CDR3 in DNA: TGTGCCAGCAGCGCCCACCAGCAGGGGACAGATACGCAGTATTTT.

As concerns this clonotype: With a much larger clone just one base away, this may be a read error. CDR3 loop: CASSTGGGQEAQYF. The CDR3 DNA sequence: TGTGCCAGCAGTACCGGGGGAGGCCAAGAGGCCCAGTACTTC. The genes are TRBV2 and TRBJ2-5; D possibly corresponds to TRBD2 (6 bases). The CDR3 loop spans 14 amino acids. The germline V gene encodes CDR1 SNHLY and CDR2 FYNNEI.

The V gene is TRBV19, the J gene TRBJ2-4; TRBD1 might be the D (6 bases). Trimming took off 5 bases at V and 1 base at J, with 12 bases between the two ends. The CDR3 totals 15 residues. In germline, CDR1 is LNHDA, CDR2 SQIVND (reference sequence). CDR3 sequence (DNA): TGTGCCAGTAGTCCGACAGGTGGGGCCAAAAACATTCAGTACTTC. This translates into CASSPTGGAKNIQYF.

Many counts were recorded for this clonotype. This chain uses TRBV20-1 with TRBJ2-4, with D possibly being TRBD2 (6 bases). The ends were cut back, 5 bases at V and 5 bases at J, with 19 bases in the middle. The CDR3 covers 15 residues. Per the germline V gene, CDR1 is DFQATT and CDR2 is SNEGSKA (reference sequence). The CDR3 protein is CSAVSRGSSQNIQYF. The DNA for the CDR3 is TGCAGTGCTGTATCTCGGGGGAGCTCCCAAAACATTCAGTACTTC.

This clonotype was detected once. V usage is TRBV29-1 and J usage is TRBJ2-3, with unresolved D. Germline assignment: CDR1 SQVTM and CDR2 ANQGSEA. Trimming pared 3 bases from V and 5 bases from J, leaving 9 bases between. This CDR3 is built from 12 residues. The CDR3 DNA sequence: TGCAGCGTTGAGATCCTTCGAGATACGCAGTATTTT. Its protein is CSVEILRDTQYF.

The CDR3 region is CSVEVSGGDNQPQHF. CDR3 DNA: TGCAGCGTTGAAGTGTCAGGGGGTGACAATCAGCCCCAGCATTTT. This chain uses TRBV29-1 with TRBJ1-5; 7 bases are shared with TRBD1. This CDR3 is 15 amino acids long. CDR1 and CDR2 from the germline V gene are SQVTM and ANQGSEA. The ends lost 1 base at V and 3 bases at J; junction bases unmatched: 6.

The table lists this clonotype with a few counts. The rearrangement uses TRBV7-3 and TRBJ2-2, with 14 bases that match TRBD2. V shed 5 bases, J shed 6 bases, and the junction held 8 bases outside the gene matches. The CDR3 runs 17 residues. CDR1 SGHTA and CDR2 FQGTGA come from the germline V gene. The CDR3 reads CASSPSGTSGRPGELFF. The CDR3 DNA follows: TGTGCCAGCAGCCCCTCCGGGACTAGCGGGAGACCCGGGGAGCTGTTTTTT.

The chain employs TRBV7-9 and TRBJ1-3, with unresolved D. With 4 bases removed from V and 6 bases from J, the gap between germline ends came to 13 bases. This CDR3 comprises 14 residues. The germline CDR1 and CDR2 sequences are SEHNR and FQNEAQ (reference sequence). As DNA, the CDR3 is TGTGCCAGCAGCTGGGCCCTTTTGGAAAACACCATATATTTT. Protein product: CASSWALLENTIYF.

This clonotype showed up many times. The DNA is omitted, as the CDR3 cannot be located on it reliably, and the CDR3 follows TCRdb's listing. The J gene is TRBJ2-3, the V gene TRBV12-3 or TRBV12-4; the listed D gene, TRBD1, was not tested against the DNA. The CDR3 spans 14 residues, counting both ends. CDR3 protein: CASSSSPQGDTQYF.

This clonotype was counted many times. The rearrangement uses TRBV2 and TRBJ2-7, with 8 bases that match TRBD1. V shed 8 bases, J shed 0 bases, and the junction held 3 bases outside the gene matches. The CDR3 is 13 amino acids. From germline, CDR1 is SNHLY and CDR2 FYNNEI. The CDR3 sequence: CASPDRASYEQYF. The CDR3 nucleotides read TGTGCCAGCCCGGACAGGGCCTCCTACGAGCAGTACTTC.

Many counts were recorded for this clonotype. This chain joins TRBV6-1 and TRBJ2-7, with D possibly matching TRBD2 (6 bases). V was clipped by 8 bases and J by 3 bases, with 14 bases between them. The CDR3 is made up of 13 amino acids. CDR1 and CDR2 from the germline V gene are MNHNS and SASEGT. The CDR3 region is CASSRGRIYEQYF. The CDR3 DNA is TGTGCCAGCTCTCGTGGGAGGATCTACGAGCAGTACTTC.